The clone carrying this TCR beta chain has a handful of counts. Germline V CDR1 and CDR2: SGHNT, YYREEE (reference sequence). V shed 4 bases, J shed 4 bases, and the junction held 8 bases outside the gene matches. This CDR3 has 16 amino acids. Assay: immunoSEQ multiplex PCR; the TCRdb copy retains only in-frame clones and omits some. There are more than 30,000 clones in the sample; 90% occur only once, and roughly 0.56% lies in the top ten. These data belong to a study of T cell changes during pregnancy in multiple sclerosis. The material was CD4+ T cells from peripheral blood mononuclear cells, obtained in the third trimester of pregnancy. This chain uses TRBV5-4 with TRBJ2-1; TRBD2 aligns across 10 bases. The receptor comes from a female donor in good health, enrolled as a control in a pregnancy study. As DNA, the CDR3 is TGTGCCAGCAGCGGATTAACTAGCGGGATTTACAATGAGCAGTTCTTC. It codes for CASSGLTSGIYNEQFF.